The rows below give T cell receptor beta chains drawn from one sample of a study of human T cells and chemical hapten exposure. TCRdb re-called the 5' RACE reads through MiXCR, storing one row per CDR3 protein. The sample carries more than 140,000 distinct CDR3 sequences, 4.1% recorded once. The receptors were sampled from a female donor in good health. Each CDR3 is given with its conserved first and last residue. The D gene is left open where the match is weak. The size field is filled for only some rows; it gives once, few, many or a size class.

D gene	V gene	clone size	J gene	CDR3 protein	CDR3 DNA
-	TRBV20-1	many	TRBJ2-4	CSAKDSKNIQYF	TGCAGTGCGAAGGACAGTAAAAACATTCAGTACTTC
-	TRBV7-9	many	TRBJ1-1	CATGRTGGQNTEAFF	TGTGCCACCGGGAGAACGGGGGGCCAAAACACTGAAGCTTTCTTT
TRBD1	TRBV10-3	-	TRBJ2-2	CATFRQGYTGELFF	TGTGCCACCTTCAGACAGGGTTACACCGGGGAGCTGTTTTTT
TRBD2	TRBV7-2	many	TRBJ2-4	CASSRAGGQWLNIQYF	TGTGCCAGCAGTAGGGCGGGGGGTCAGTGGTTAAACATTCAGTACTTC
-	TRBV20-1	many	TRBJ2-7	CSARDPGKGTYEQYF	TGCAGTGCTAGAGATCCCGGGAAGGGGACCTACGAGCAGTACTTC
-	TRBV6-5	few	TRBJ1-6	CASRKRDSPLHF	TGTGCCAGCAGGAAAAGGGATTCACCCCTCCACTTT
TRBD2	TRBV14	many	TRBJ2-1	CASSLGLAGDEQFF	TGTGCCAGCAGCCTCGGACTAGCGGGGGATGAGCAGTTCTTC
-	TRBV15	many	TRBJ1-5	CATSRQPGQAKYSNQPQHF	TGTGCCACCAGCAGACAACCGGGACAAGCAAAATATAGCAATCAGCCCCAGCATTTT
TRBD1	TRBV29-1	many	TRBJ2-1	CSGSRDRAFNEQFF	TGCAGCGGTTCCCGGGACAGGGCATTCAATGAGCAGTTCTTC
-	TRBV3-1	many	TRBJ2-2	CASSQSITGWTGELFF	TGTGCCAGCAGCCAAAGTATTACAGGGTGGACCGGGGAGCTGTTTTTT
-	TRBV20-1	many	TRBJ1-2	CSAREYRMKGYTF	TGCAGTGCTAGAGAGTACAGGATGAAAGGCTACACCTTC
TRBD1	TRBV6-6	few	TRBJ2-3	CASSKGASTDTQYF	TGTGCCAGCAGCAAGGGGGCCAGCACAGATACGCAGTATTTT
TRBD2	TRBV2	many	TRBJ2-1	CASSDMGLAGGSEQFF	TGTGCCAGCAGTGACATGGGACTAGCGGGGGGGAGTGAGCAGTTCTTC
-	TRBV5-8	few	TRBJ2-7	CASSLSMGHEQYF	TGTGCCAGCAGCTTGAGTATGGGCCACGAGCAGTACTTC
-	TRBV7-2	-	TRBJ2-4	CASSLKRADTDIQYF	TGTGCCAGCAGCTTGAAACGGGCAGATACAGACATTCAGTACTTC
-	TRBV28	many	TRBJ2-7	CASSRRGLSYEQYF	TGTGCCAGCTCTAGGCGGGGGCTCTCCTACGAGCAGTACTTC
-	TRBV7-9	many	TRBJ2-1	CASSFTWGDNEQFF	TGTGCCAGCAGCTTCACCTGGGGGGACAATGAGCAGTTCTTC
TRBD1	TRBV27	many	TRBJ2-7	CASRRGTGPYEQYF	TGTGCCAGCAGAAGAGGGACAGGGCCCTACGAGCAGTACTTC
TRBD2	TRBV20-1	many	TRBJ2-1	CSGASGGAASEQFF	TGCAGTGGGGCAAGCGGGGGGGCGGCAAGTGAGCAGTTCTTC
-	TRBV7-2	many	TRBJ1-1	CASSLQTGTNLEAFF	TGTGCCAGCAGCTTGCAAACCGGGACAAACCTTGAAGCTTTCTTT
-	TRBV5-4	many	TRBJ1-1	CASSLEVGNPRSTEAFF	TGTGCCAGCAGCTTGGAGGTCGGCAACCCGAGGAGCACTGAAGCTTTCTTT
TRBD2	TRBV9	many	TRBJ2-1	CASSVGLVAGGMEQFF	TGTGCCAGCAGCGTAGGGTTGGTAGCGGGGGGAATGGAGCAGTTCTTC
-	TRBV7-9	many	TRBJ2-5	CASSSSKGLVGQETQYF	TGTGCCAGCAGCTCTTCTAAGGGGCTAGTCGGGCAAGAGACCCAGTACTTC
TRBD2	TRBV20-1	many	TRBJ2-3	CSAKEGGHFTDTQYF	TGCAGTGCAAAGGAGGGAGGGCACTTCACAGATACGCAGTATTTT
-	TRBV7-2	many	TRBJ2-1	CASSLASEYNEQFF	TGTGCCAGCAGCTTGGCTAGCGAGTACAATGAGCAGTTCTTC
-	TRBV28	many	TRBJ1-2	CARTPGDKGRDGYTF	TGTGCCAGAACACCTGGAGACAAAGGACGTGATGGCTACACCTTC
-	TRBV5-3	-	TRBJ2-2	CARSLGQSSNTGELFF	TGTGCCAGAAGCTTGGGCCAGAGCTCGAACACCGGGGAGCTGTTTTTT
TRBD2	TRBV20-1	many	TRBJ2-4	CSAAEPSGGSLAKNIQYF	TGCAGTGCTGCCGAGCCTAGCGGGGGATCATTAGCCAAAAACATTCAGTACTTC
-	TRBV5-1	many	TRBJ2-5	CASSPDVAETQYF	TGCGCCAGCAGCCCGGACGTTGCGGAGACCCAGTACTTC
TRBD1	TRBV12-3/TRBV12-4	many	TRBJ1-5	CASSGQGDARPQHF	TGTGCCAGCAGCGGACAGGGGGACGCCCGGCCCCAGCATTTT
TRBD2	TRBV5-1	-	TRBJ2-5	CASSLQASGVVETQYF	TGCGCCAGCAGCTTGCAGGCTAGCGGGGTCGTAGAGACCCAGTACTTC
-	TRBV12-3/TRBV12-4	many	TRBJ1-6	CASSLRGPGSPLHF	TGTGCCAGCAGTTTAAGGGGTCCGGGTTCACCCCTCCACTTT
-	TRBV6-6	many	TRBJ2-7	CASSPQSYEQYF	TGTGCCAGCAGTCCCCAGTCCTACGAGCAGTACTTC
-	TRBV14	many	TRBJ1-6	CASSQERDPGRYNSPLHF	TGTGCCAGCAGCCAAGAGAGGGACCCAGGCCGCTATAATTCACCCCTCCACTTT
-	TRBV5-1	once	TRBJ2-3	CASSFSSILSTQYF	TGCGCCAGCAGCTTCTCATCGATTCTAAGTACGCAGTATTTT
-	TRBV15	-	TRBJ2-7	CATSRDLDFGEQYF	TGTGCCACCAGCAGAGACTTAGACTTTGGGGAGCAGTACTTC
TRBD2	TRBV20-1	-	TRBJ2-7	CSASNYSGAKPDEQYF	TGCAGTGCTAGTAATTATAGCGGGGCAAAACCCGACGAGCAGTACTTC
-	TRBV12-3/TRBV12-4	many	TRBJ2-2	CASSLTLGDTGELFF	TGTGCCAGCAGCCTAACTCTGGGCGACACCGGGGAGCTGTTTTTT